This T cell receptor beta chain was sequenced during a study of early T cells in non-severe SARS-CoV-2 infection. Study information: Bulk RNA taken from unsorted whole blood was sequenced, leaving chains unpaired.

V was pared by 5 bases and J by 2 bases, with 5 bases of the junction left unmatched. The CDR3 is 14 residues long. Individually, cDNA molecules had unique molecular identifiers attached to them. MiXCR was run by TCRdb on the 5' RACE reads, yielding one entry per CDR3 protein. The sample holds roughly 63,000 distinct CDR3 sequences, around 12% seen once. The sample holds a few counts of this clonotype. The clonotype originates from an adult who was a healthcare worker with PCR-confirmed SARS-CoV-2 infection or an uninfected control (not recorded which). The donor label of this sample is uncertain. J is TRBJ2-5 and V is TRBV12-3 or TRBV12-4, with 7 bases lining up with TRBD1. Sequencing used whole blood, obtained at baseline. DNA for the CDR3: TGTGCCAGCAGTCGAGGGGGCCATCAAGAGACCCAGTACTTC. Its protein product is CASSRGGHQETQYF.